One and the same sample provided the 25 T cell receptor beta chains below, sequenced in a study of T cell responses to AZD1222 COVID-19 vaccine (dated by TCRdb to about 2021). The library was made by the immunoSEQ multiplex PCR assay. What TCRdb holds here is the immuneACCESS table cut down to in-frame rearrangements. Part of the clones is not present; checked against another copy, under half of the missing clones reflect an unresolved V gene, and the others are unexplained. The sample table shows 40,000 to 55,000 clones, and approximately 90% are seen once. Around 1.1% of the sample is in the top ten clones. Sample time point, as interpreted from the label and publication: about 28 days (+/-7) after the second vaccine dose. The source was peripheral blood, collected 28 days after the second AZD1222 dose. Receptors were obtained from an adult who received the AZD1222 COVID-19 vaccine.

The rearrangement joins TRBV7-2 to TRBJ2-2; TRBD1 aligns across 9 bases. V was clipped by 9 bases and J by 6 bases; unmatched bases: 5. The CDR3 runs 13 residues. Germline V gene sequence: CDR1 SGHTA, CDR2 FQGNSA. The CDR3 loop is CARRDRAPGELFF. The CDR3 DNA sequence: TGTGCCAGGAGGGACAGGGCCCCCGGGGAGCTGTTTTTT.

The J gene is TRBJ2-7, the V gene TRBV27, with a possible D match to TRBD2 (5 bases). The CDR3 is made up of 15 amino acids. In germline, CDR1 is MNHEY, CDR2 SMNVEV (reference sequence). With 7 bases removed from V and 0 bases from J, the gap between germline ends came to 16 bases. This CDR3 reads CASKKAGLSSYEQYF. Here the CDR3 DNA reads TGTGCCAGCAAGAAGGCGGGCCTGAGCTCCTACGAGCAGTACTTC.

The chain has TRBV5-8 and TRBJ2-5; 9 nucleotides match TRBD1. Germline V lookup: CDR1 SGHTS, CDR2 YDEGEE. The CDR3 has 16 residues. J was trimmed by 4 bases and V by 3 bases; bases with no gene match: 10. CDR3 bases: TGTGCCAGCAGCTCCGGACAGGGGTGGGGAGGAGAGACCCAGTACTTC. Protein product: CASSSGQGWGGETQYF.

This chain connects TRBV6-5 to TRBJ1-2, with D maybe TRBD1 (5 bases). V lost 6 bases and J lost 5, with 19 bases in between. There are 15 residues in the CDR3. The germline V gene encodes CDR1 MNHEY and CDR2 SVGAGI. CDR3 protein: CASRRRDHLQYGYTF. The CDR3 region has the DNA TGTGCCAGCAGAAGACGGGACCATCTTCAATATGGCTACACCTTC.

This clone is a singleton in its sample. The V call is TRBV5-1, the J call TRBJ2-5; D remains ambiguous. The germline gives CDR1 SGHRS, CDR2 YFSETQ. The V end was cut by 6 bases, the J end by 2 bases, with 20 bases between. The CDR3 has 16 amino acids. The CDR3, as DNA: TGCGCCAGCATGAACGGCGGAAGGACCCCACAAGAGACCCAGTACTTC. It translates to CASMNGGRTPQETQYF.

The J gene is TRBJ2-6, the V gene TRBV2, with a possible D match to TRBD2 (6 bases). Germline CDR1 is SNHLY and CDR2 is FYNNEI. The CDR3 totals 16 residues. Trimming left V 7 bases short and J 3 bases short, with 16 bases between. The DNA for the CDR3 is TGTGCCAGCACCCCCGCCCCGGGACTTGGGGCCAACGTCCTGACTTTC. It encodes CASTPAPGLGANVLTF.

The chain has TRBV5-4 and TRBJ2-1; D not certain. The germline CDR1 and CDR2 sequences are SGHNT and YYREEE (reference sequence). V lost 2 bases, J lost 2 bases, and 11 bases lay in between. This CDR3 spans 15 amino acids. CDR3 nucleotide sequence: TGTGCCAGCAGCTTCTGGGGAAGACCCTACAATGAGCAGTTCTTC. It encodes CASSFWGRPYNEQFF.

The rearrangement joins TRBV7-2 to TRBJ2-1; 7 positions match TRBD2. The V and J ends lost 5 bases and 6 bases, in that order; junction bases with no gene match: 10. In germline, CDR1 is SGHTA, CDR2 FQGNSA. The CDR3 contains 15 residues. The CDR3 nucleotides are TGTGCCAGCAGCGCCTGGGCGCCGGGGGGCAATGAGCAGTTCTTC. Translating gives CASSAWAPGGNEQFF.

This chain links TRBV11-2 with TRBJ1-1, with D perhaps TRBD1 (5 bases). This CDR3 is 14 amino acids long. Germline V gene data show CDR1 as SGHAT and CDR2 as FQNNGV. With 10 bases removed from V and 5 bases from J, the gap between germline ends came to 20 bases. The CDR3 sequence is CATVAGIFMTEAFF. As DNA, the CDR3 is TGTGCCACCGTGGCAGGGATCTTCATGACTGAAGCTTTCTTT. The whole variable domain, remainder taken from reference TRBV11-2 and TRBJ1-1, is EAGVAQSPRYKIIEKRQSVAFWCNPISGHATLYWYQQILGQGPKLLIQFQNNGVVDDSQLPKDRFSAERLKGVDSTLKIQPAKLEDSAVYLCATVAGIFMTEAFFGQGTRLTVV.

The CDR3 loop reads CAIVARGQGFYGYTF. The DNA of the CDR3 is TGTGCCATCGTAGCCAGAGGACAGGGGTTCTATGGCTACACCTTC. J is TRBJ1-2 and V is TRBV28; 9 bases line up with TRBD1. The CDR3 sequence is 15 residues long. CDR1 and CDR2 from the germline V gene are MDHEN and SYDVKM. The V segment lost 10 bases and the J segment 4 bases; nucleotides outside the gene matches: 13.

This rearrangement joins TRBV6-2 or TRBV6-3 to TRBJ1-1; no definite D call. This CDR3 has 13 residues. V was pared by 1 base and J by 5 bases, with 8 bases between. Germline V gene lookup returns CDR1 MNHEY and CDR2 SVGEGT. The CDR3: CASSYFPGTEAFF. CDR3 DNA: TGTGCCAGCAGTTACTTCCCGGGGACTGAAGCTTTCTTT.

The CDR3 loop reads CASSLEGTGGGYEQYF. For the CDR3, the DNA is TGTGCCAGCAGCTTAGAAGGGACAGGGGGCGGGTACGAGCAGTACTTC. The chain combines TRBV7-2 with TRBJ2-7, with TRBD1 identical over 12 bases. Trimming at V came to 1 base and at J to 4 bases, leaving 5 bases not matched to a gene. Germline loops: CDR1 SGHTA, CDR2 FQGNSA. CDR3 size: 16 residues.

The chain recombines TRBV7-2 with TRBJ2-1; 9 bases are shared with TRBD2. The V and J ends lost 2 bases and 6 bases, in that order; junction bases with no gene match: 5. Per germline, CDR1 SGHTA and CDR2 FQGNSA. The CDR3 runs 15 residues. CDR3 loop: CASSLSAGGPNEQFF. Here the CDR3 DNA reads TGTGCCAGCAGCTTATCTGCGGGAGGGCCCAATGAGCAGTTCTTC. The whole variable domain, filled in from reference TRBV7-2 and TRBJ2-1, reads GAGVSQSPSNKVTEKGKDVELRCDPISGHTALYWYRQSLGQGLEFLIYFQGNSAPDKSGLPSDRFSAERTGGSVSTLTIQRTQQEDSAVYLCASSLSAGGPNEQFFGPGTRLTVL.

This clone was seen a single time. V is TRBV9 and J is TRBJ2-2, with D uncertain. The germline gives CDR1 SGDLS, CDR2 YYNGEE. V was pared by 0 bases and J by 2 bases, with 5 bases between. There are 14 residues in the CDR3. CDR3 amino acids: CASSVVGNTGELFF. CDR3 DNA sequence: TGTGCCAGCAGCGTAGTAGGAAACACCGGGGAGCTGTTTTTT.

V gene TRBV30 combines with J gene TRBJ1-2; no clear D gene. The V and J ends lost 3 bases and 8 bases respectively, with 13 bases between them. Germline loops: CDR1 GTSNPN, CDR2 SVGIG (reference sequence). CDR3 length: 12 amino acids. DNA of the CDR3: TGTGCCTGGAGCCCGGGGAGTTTCGGCTACACCTTC. Translating it yields CAWSPGSFGYTF.

This rearrangement joins TRBV4-1 to TRBJ2-2; unclear D gene. The CDR3 extends over 14 amino acids. Germline V gives CDR1 MGHRA, CDR2 YSYEKL. V was pared by 6 bases and J by 5 bases, with 13 bases between. CDR3 nucleotides: TGCGCCAGCAGTCTGGGGTGGGTTACCGGGGAGCTGTTTTTT. This translates into CASSLGWVTGELFF.

The chain joins TRBV18 to TRBJ2-5, with TRBD2 matching 11 bases. The CDR3 has 15 amino acids. Germline V gene lookup returns CDR1 KGHSH and CDR2 LQKENI. The trim removed 4 bases at V and 2 bases at J, leaving 3 bases unmatched. The CDR3, as DNA: TGTGCCAGCTCACGACTAGCGGGAAGTCAAGAGACCCAGTACTTC. Amino acid sequence: CASSRLAGSQETQYF.

This clone is a singleton in its sample. V gene TRBV5-1 combines with J gene TRBJ2-7, with D perhaps being TRBD1 or TRBD2 (5 bases each). Germline loops: CDR1 SGHRS, CDR2 YFSETQ. Deletions cut 0 bases from V and 6 bases from J, with 19 bases between. The CDR3 runs to 16 residues. The CDR3 sequence is CASSLARWGNLGEQYF. CDR3 bases: TGCGCCAGCAGCTTGGCTCGCTGGGGGAACCTAGGCGAGCAGTACTTC.

The chain combines TRBV5-1 with TRBJ1-6; 7 positions agree with TRBD1. CDR1 and CDR2 from the germline V gene are SGHRS and YFSETQ. The V gene end was trimmed by 5 bases and the J gene end by 6 bases; junction bases not matched to a gene: 11. CDR3 size: 16 residues. CDR3 sequence: CASRERQGLSNSPLHF. CDR3 nucleotides: TGCGCCAGCAGGGAGAGACAGGGCCTTTCTAATTCACCCCTCCACTTT.

Here the CDR3 reads CASSFQGVSDEQFF. The CDR3 DNA is TGTGCCAGCAGCTTTCAGGGGGTCAGTGATGAGCAGTTCTTC. The chain uses TRBV7-3 and TRBJ2-1, with 7 bases matching TRBD1. The CDR3 has 14 residues. Germline V gene lookup returns CDR1 SGHTA and CDR2 FQGTGA. With V trimmed by 3 bases and J by 8 bases, 7 bases remained unmatched.

The chain joins TRBV10-1 to TRBJ2-2, with TRBD2 matching 8 bases. V shed 8 bases and J 7 bases; nucleotides not matched to a gene: 6. The CDR3 loop spans 13 amino acids. In germline, CDR1 is WNHNN, CDR2 SYGVQD (reference sequence). The CDR3 protein is CASSLAGYGELFF. Here the CDR3 DNA reads TGCGCCAGCTCGCTAGCGGGTTACGGGGAGCTGTTTTTT.

This chain joins TRBV7-2 and TRBJ2-1; possible D gene TRBD2, 6 bases. CDR3 length: 14 residues. Trimming stripped 1 base from V and 6 bases from J, with 10 bases between. Germline values: CDR1 SGHTA, CDR2 FQGNSA. The CDR3 sequence is CASSLGVGLNEQFF. The CDR3 region has the DNA TGTGCCAGCAGCTTAGGAGTGGGACTCAATGAGCAGTTCTTC.

The gene calls are TRBV6-5 and TRBJ2-4; possibly TRBD2 for D (5 bases). V lost 2 bases, J lost 0 bases, and 8 bases lay in between. In germline, CDR1 is MNHEY, CDR2 SVGAGI. The CDR3 covers 15 residues. CDR3 loop: CASSYRGLAKNIQYF. In DNA form, the CDR3 reads TGTGCCAGCAGTTACCGGGGTTTAGCCAAAAACATTCAGTACTTC.

The J gene is TRBJ1-4, the V gene TRBV25-1; maybe TRBD1 (5 bases). This CDR3 is 15 amino acids long. CDR1 MGHDK and CDR2 SYGVNS come from the germline V gene. Trimming removed 4 bases from V and 3 bases from J, with 12 bases in between. In DNA, the CDR3 is TGTGCCAGCAGTGGGACGACAGCCTCTAATGAAAAACTGTTTTTT. Encoded protein: CASSGTTASNEKLFF.

In its sample, this clone was seen a few times. This chain connects TRBV5-1 to TRBJ1-1; D perhaps matches TRBD1 (5 bases). V lost 4 bases to trimming and J lost 4 bases, with 14 bases between them. The germline CDR1 and CDR2 sequences are SGHRS and YFSETQ. This CDR3 contains 14 residues. This CDR3 is CASSPGDLRTEAFF. As DNA, the CDR3 is TGCGCCAGCAGCCCGGGGGACCTTCGCACTGAAGCTTTCTTT.